What follows are 30 T cell receptor beta chains derived from one specimen sequenced in a study of beta chain features in type 1 diabetes. Study-wide points: Type 1 diabetes patients showed a moderate but significant shortening of TCRB CDR3s in all four CD4+ subsets.

These TCRs' antigens remain unknown. Of the isolated RNA, all was reverse transcribed, and so the sequenced material was expressed TCRB transcripts. Assay: immunoSEQ multiplex PCR; the TCRdb copy retains only in-frame clones and omits some. The repertoire consists of 680,000 or so clones, with about an eighth occurring once and the leading ten covering 0.02% to 0.025%. Specimen: naive CD4+ T cells from blood. These TCRs come from a man between 18 and 29 years old with type 1 diabetes.

The V and J genes are TRBV9 and TRBJ1-4; TRBD1 might be the D (5 bases). This CDR3 is built from 15 residues. Germline CDR1 is SGDLS and CDR2 is YYNGEE. Trimming removed 0 bases from V and 7 bases from J, with 13 bases in between. The CDR3 is CASSVGVQGGEKLFF. Here the CDR3 DNA reads TGTGCCAGCAGCGTAGGAGTCCAGGGCGGTGAAAAACTGTTTTTT.

As regards this clone: An end of the junction does not agree with germline; a read error may underlie this. The rearrangement uses TRBV7-7 and TRBJ2-2; D could derive from TRBD1 or TRBD2 (6 bases each). Germline-derived CDR1 and CDR2 are SSHAT and FNYEAQ (reference sequence). This CDR3 has 14 residues. CDR3 in DNA: TGTGCTAGCAGCTCCATGGAGGGGGCCGGGGAGCTGTTTTTT. The encoded protein is CASSSMEGAGELFF.

A few counts support this clone. This specimen includes other DNA sequences encoding the same CDR3. CDR3 protein: CASSLPQETQYF. DNA for the CDR3: TGCGCCAGCAGCTTACCCCAAGAGACCCAGTACTTC. This rearrangement joins TRBV5-1 to TRBJ2-5; D unclear. From germline, CDR1 is SGHRS and CDR2 YFSETQ. V lost 2 bases and J 1 base, leaving 3 bases between the germline ends. The CDR3 is 12 amino acids.

This clone was detected only a few times. This sequence joins TRBV4-2 and TRBJ2-7; 7 positions agree with TRBD1. V was pared by 4 bases and J by 1 base, with 4 bases of the junction left unmatched. Germline CDR1 is LGHNA and CDR2 is YNFKEQ. The CDR3 consists of 14 residues. In nucleotides, the CDR3 is TGTGCCAGCAGCCGCCCGGGACAGTCCTACGAGCAGTACTTC. Protein sequence: CASSRPGQSYEQYF.

The chain uses TRBV1 and TRBJ2-3; TRBD2 is the table's D call, not checked against the DNA. TRBV1 is a pseudogene. CDR3 size: 16 residues. CDR3 sequence: CTSSQGKAGAVDTQYF. In DNA, the CDR3 is TGCACCAGCAGCCAAGGGAAAGCGGGGGCTGTAGATACGCAGTATTTT.

This chain uses TRBV6-5 with TRBJ2-2; 11 bases are a match to TRBD1. Germline V CDR1 and CDR2: MNHEY, SVGAGI. Unmatched junction bases numbered 5, after V lost 2 bases and J lost 6 bases. The CDR3 contains 16 residues. DNA of the CDR3: TGTGCCAGCAGTTACGGACAGGGGGCGCGCCCCGGGGAGCTGTTTTTT. This translates into CASSYGQGARPGELFF.

The V call is TRBV20-1, the J call TRBJ1-3; TRBD1 might be the D (6 bases). The CDR3 covers 10 residues. The V end was cut by 8 bases, the J end by 11 bases, with 13 bases between. Germline V gives CDR1 DFQATT, CDR2 SNEGSKA (reference sequence). The CDR3 protein is CSTGPGAIYF. The CDR3 region has the DNA TGCAGTACAGGCCCAGGGGCCATATATTTT.

This clone was counted a few times. The chain has TRBV28 and TRBJ1-2, with 8 bases identical to TRBD1. The V gene end was trimmed by 4 bases and the J gene end by 4 bases; junction bases not matched to a gene: 8. The CDR3 runs 15 residues. Germline V gene data show CDR1 as MDHEN and CDR2 as SYDVKM. CDR3 sequence (DNA): TGTGCCAGCAGTTCGACAGGGGTAATACCCTATGGCTACACCTTC. Translating gives CASSSTGVIPYGYTF.

The chain has TRBV25-1 and TRBJ1-4; D remains unclear. This CDR3 spans 14 amino acids. V shed 3 bases and J shed 7 bases, with 12 bases lying between them. Germline V gene data show CDR1 as MGHDK and CDR2 as SYGVNS. CDR3 bases: TGTGCCAGCAGTGACAGTTTAATGCGTGAAAAACTGTTTTTT. It encodes CASSDSLMREKLFF.

The chain has TRBV18 and TRBJ2-4, with D unresolved. Deletions cut 6 bases from V and 2 bases from J, with 11 bases between. This CDR3 comprises 14 residues. The V gene's germline CDR1 is KGHSH and CDR2 LQKENI. The CDR3 bases are TGTGCCAGCTCCCCAGAAGGGACCAAAAACATTCAGTACTTC. This codes for CASSPEGTKNIQYF.

The chain links TRBV5-6 to TRBJ1-2; 7 bases map to TRBD1. CDR3 length: 13 residues. CDR1 is SGHDT, CDR2 YYEEEE, per germline. V was pared by 5 bases and J by 2 bases, with 3 bases of the junction left unmatched. The CDR3 DNA follows: TGTGCCAGCAGACCCAGGGGGAACTATGGCTACACCTTC. It codes for CASRPRGNYGYTF.

The chain has TRBV9 and TRBJ1-6, with D hard to call. This CDR3 is 13 amino acids long. The V gene lost 0 bases and the J gene lost 9 bases, with 7 bases spanning the gap. CDR1 SGDLS and CDR2 YYNGEE come from the germline V gene. This CDR3 is CASSVATSSPLHF. In DNA, the CDR3 is TGTGCCAGCAGCGTAGCTACCAGTTCACCCCTCCACTTT.

The chain employs TRBV2 and TRBJ1-2; TRBD1 is a possible D gene (6 bases). CDR1 is SNHLY and CDR2 is FYNNEI in the germline V gene. There are 13 residues in the CDR3. The V and J ends lost 8 bases and 0 bases respectively, with 10 bases between them. The DNA of the CDR3 is TGTGCCAGCCAGACAGGATCTAACTATGGCTACACCTTC. Amino acid sequence: CASQTGSNYGYTF. Combining the CDR3 with reference TRBV2 and TRBJ1-2 gives the whole variable domain EPEVTQTPSHQVTQMGQEVILRCVPISNHLYFYWYRQILGQKVEFLVSFYNNEISEKSEIFDDQFSVERPDGSNFTLKIRSTKLEDSAMYFCASQTGSNYGYTFGSGTRLTVV.

The chain joins TRBV30 to TRBJ2-7, with TRBD2 identical over 8 bases. Germline V lookup: CDR1 GTSNPN, CDR2 SVGIG (reference sequence). The CDR3 spans 13 residues. With 3 bases clipped from V and 6 bases from J, the junction kept 7 bases outside the gene matches. CDR3 region: CAWRPTGGIEQYF. CDR3 sequence (DNA): TGTGCCTGGAGGCCAACGGGGGGGATCGAGCAGTACTTC.

The rearrangement joins TRBV9 to TRBJ2-2; perhaps TRBD1 as D (6 bases). Germline loops: CDR1 SGDLS, CDR2 YYNGEE. With 4 bases removed from V and 0 bases from J, the gap between germline ends came to 13 bases. This CDR3 is built from 16 residues. Written as DNA, the CDR3 is TGTGCCAGCAGCCTAACCGGGACACCGAACACCGGGGAGCTGTTTTTT. Its translation: CASSLTGTPNTGELFF.

The chain carries TRBV2 and TRBJ1-1; D is ambiguous. This CDR3 is built from 14 residues. CDR1 and CDR2 (germline): SNHLY, FYNNEI. Trimming removed 1 base at V and 3 bases at J, with 9 bases between. This CDR3 reads CASSEGGGYTEAFF. The CDR3 DNA sequence: TGTGCCAGCAGTGAAGGGGGTGGTTACACTGAAGCTTTCTTT. Combining the CDR3 with reference TRBV2 and TRBJ1-1 gives the whole variable domain EPEVTQTPSHQVTQMGQEVILRCVPISNHLYFYWYRQILGQKVEFLVSFYNNEISEKSEIFDDQFSVERPDGSNFTLKIRSTKLEDSAMYFCASSEGGGYTEAFFGQGTRLTVV.

The gene calls are TRBV7-9 and TRBJ1-4; maybe TRBD1 (5 bases). V was trimmed by 5 bases and J by 4 bases, leaving 17 bases between them. Germline CDR1 SEHNR, CDR2 FQNEAQ (reference sequence). The CDR3 length is 16 residues. The CDR3 region has the DNA TGTGCCAGCAGCCCAAAGGGGCGGAGTAATAATGAAAAACTGTTTTTT. It codes for CASSPKGRSNNEKLFF.

CDR3 loop: CASGSNEQFF. Here the CDR3 DNA reads TGTGCCAGCGGGAGCAATGAGCAGTTCTTC. The rearrangement joins TRBV7-8 to TRBJ2-1, with D possibly TRBD2 on 5 matching bases. Trimming pared 8 bases from V and 6 bases from J, leaving 5 bases between. Germline V gene sequence: CDR1 SGHVS, CDR2 FQNEAQ. The CDR3 has 10 amino acids.

The chain has TRBV6-1 and TRBJ1-1; D is unclear. Germline CDR1 reads MNHNS; CDR2 reads SASEGT. Trimming took 3 bases from V and 1 from J, leaving 12 bases between them. This CDR3 spans 15 amino acids. For the CDR3, the DNA is TGTGCCAGCAGTGACCTCTCAGGCGGGAACACTGAAGCTTTCTTT. This gives the protein CASSDLSGGNTEAFF.

This clone was detected a few times. V gene TRBV5-4 combines with J gene TRBJ2-3, with D perhaps TRBD2 (5 bases). Germline V gene data show CDR1 as SGHNT and CDR2 as YYREEE (reference sequence). The CDR3 totals 15 residues. With 0 bases removed from V and 6 bases from J, the gap between germline ends came to 14 bases. CDR3 residues: CASSLDSGSRDTQYF. The CDR3 coding sequence is TGTGCCAGCAGCTTGGATTCGGGGAGCAGGGATACGCAGTATTTT.

V gene TRBV27 combines with J gene TRBJ2-5, with a tentative D call TRBD1 (5 bases). V gave up 0 bases and J gave up 6 bases, with 14 bases separating them. There are 15 residues in the CDR3. In germline, CDR1 is MNHEY, CDR2 SMNVEV (reference sequence). CDR3 nucleotides: TGTGCCAGCAGTTTATCATCAGGGATCGTAAAGACCCAGTACTTC. As protein: CASSLSSGIVKTQYF.

This chain uses TRBV15 with TRBJ2-7, with 8 bases that match TRBD2. Germline assignment: CDR1 LNHNV and CDR2 YYDKDF (reference sequence). The CDR3 is 17 amino acids. J was trimmed by 5 bases and V by 1 base; bases with no gene match: 13. Here the CDR3 DNA reads TGTGCCACCAGCAGAGTACCCTCGGTGGGCGGGGGGCACGAGCAGTACTTC. Its protein is CATSRVPSVGGGHEQYF.

The gene calls are TRBV5-1 and TRBJ2-3; perhaps D is TRBD1 or TRBD2 (5 bases each). Trimming shortened V by 4 bases and J by 2 bases, and 14 bases separated the two germline ends. Per the germline V gene, CDR1 is SGHRS and CDR2 is YFSETQ. CDR3 length equals 15 residues. The CDR3 sequence: CASSPSLGDTDTQYF. The CDR3 DNA sequence: TGCGCCAGCAGCCCCTCGTTGGGGGACACAGATACGCAGTATTTT.

The J gene is TRBJ1-4, the V gene TRBV20-1; D is uncertain. The CDR3 contains 10 residues. Germline V gene sequence: CDR1 DFQATT, CDR2 SNEGSKA (reference sequence). Trimming left V 3 bases short and J 8 bases short, with 4 bases between. The CDR3 is CSASSEKLFF. CDR3 nucleotides: TGCAGTGCTAGCTCCGAAAAACTGTTTTTT.

This clone came up a few times. This chain connects TRBV9 to TRBJ2-3; D may match TRBD1 or TRBD2 (5 bases each). V was cut by 0 bases and J by 1 base, with 12 bases left in between. The CDR3 has 16 residues. Germline loops: CDR1 SGDLS, CDR2 YYNGEE. CDR3 sequence: CASSVGGVSGTDTQYF. The CDR3 DNA follows: TGTGCCAGCAGCGTAGGAGGGGTTTCGGGCACAGATACGCAGTATTTT.

This clone has a handful of counts. This chain links TRBV6-5 with TRBJ1-4; 7 bases map to TRBD1. V lost 6 bases to trimming and J lost 1 base; unmatched junction nucleotides: 5. The CDR3 is 15 amino acids. Per the germline V gene, CDR1 is MNHEY and CDR2 is SVGAGI. CDR3 sequence (DNA): TGTGCCAGCAGCGCCCGACAGGGAACTAATGAAAAACTGTTTTTT. As protein: CASSARQGTNEKLFF.

V is TRBV5-1 and J is TRBJ2-3; the D is unclear. Germline CDR1 reads SGHRS; CDR2 reads YFSETQ. The CDR3 runs 13 residues. V shed 7 bases and J shed 1 base, with 10 bases lying between them. CDR3 sequence (DNA): TGCGCCAGCTACCAGGCCCGCACAGATACGCAGTATTTT. It specifies CASYQARTDTQYF. Variable domain in full (rest from reference TRBV5-1 and TRBJ2-3): KAGVTQTPRYLIKTRGQQVTLSCSPISGHRSVSWYQQTPGQGLQFLFEYFSETQRNKGNFPGRFSGRQFSNSRSEMNVSTLELGDSALYLCASYQARTDTQYFGPGTRLTVL.

This clone was counted a few times. The gene calls are TRBV9 and TRBJ1-1; 7 bases agree with TRBD1. The CDR3 totals 14 residues. Germline CDR1 is SGDLS and CDR2 is YYNGEE. The trim removed 2 bases at V and 1 base at J, leaving 2 bases unmatched. This CDR3 reads CASSVEGANTEAFF. The CDR3 DNA reads as TGTGCCAGCAGCGTGGAGGGGGCGAACACTGAAGCTTTCTTT.

This clone was seen a handful of times. The chain combines TRBV7-9 with TRBJ2-7; D unresolved. This CDR3 region has 15 residues. The germline V gene encodes CDR1 SEHNR and CDR2 FQNEAQ (reference sequence). Deletions cut 4 bases from V and 2 bases from J, with 15 bases between. CDR3 in DNA: TGTGCCAGCAGCTCCCCCGGCAGGCCCCCCTACGAGCAGTACTTC. Its protein product is CASSSPGRPPYEQYF.

This clone was picked up a small number of times. The chain links TRBV2 to TRBJ1-1; D remains unclear. Germline V lookup: CDR1 SNHLY, CDR2 FYNNEI. The CDR3 loop spans 12 amino acids. Trimming removed 7 bases from V and 1 base from J, with 7 bases in between. This CDR3 reads CASTRQNTEAFF. DNA of the CDR3: TGTGCCAGCACTAGACAGAACACTGAAGCTTTCTTT.